This is a list of T cell receptor beta chains from one sample in a study of blood T cell repertoires in COVID-19. Sequenced by immunoSEQ multiplex PCR; TCRdb stores in-frame clones only, minus some. This table has more than 300,000 clones, 88% appearing once. The sequencing sample was made of PBMCs or T cells enriched from blood (not recorded which). These TCRs come from a woman aged 18-29 years who had recovered from COVID-19. Each CDR3 is given with its conserved first and last residue. D genes are given only for firm matches. Size is stated for part of the rows, as once, few or many counts, or as a class when the clone is expanded.

14,TRBV6-5,TRBJ1-4,-,-,CASSIGGTNEKLFF,TGTGCCAGCAGTATCGGGGGGACTAATGAAAAACTGTTTTTT
16,TRBV6-5,TRBJ1-3,-,few,CASSSMPLYSGNTIYF,TGTGCCAGCAGTTCGATGCCCCTCTACTCTGGAAACACCATATATTTT
15,TRBV5-1,TRBJ1-5,-,few,CASSLSGLPNQPQHF,TGCGCCAGCAGCTTGTCGGGACTTCCAAATCAGCCCCAGCATTTT
17,TRBV7-7,TRBJ2-1,TRBD2,-,CASSLYLGGTEYNEQFF,TGTGCTAGCAGCTTATACCTCGGGGGGACCGAATACAATGAGCAGTTCTTC
15,TRBV4-3,TRBJ1-5,-,once,CASSQTRGGDQPQHF,TGCGCCAGCAGCCAAACGAGGGGAGGGGATCAGCCCCAGCATTTT
16,TRBV28,TRBJ1-1,TRBD1,-,CASSLPKHRGGTEAFF,TGTGCCAGCAGTTTACCAAAACACAGGGGAGGCACTGAAGCTTTCTTT
13,TRBV6-5,TRBJ1-2,-,once,CASSYSKQTGYTF,TGTGCCAGCAGTTACTCGAAACAGACTGGCTACACCTTC
17,TRBV5-5,TRBJ2-3,TRBD2,-,CASSPSSSGGPVDTQYF,TGTGCCAGCAGCCCCTCGAGTAGCGGGGGTCCCGTGGATACGCAGTATTTT
14,TRBV5-1,TRBJ1-2,-,-,CATNLGEANYGYTF,TGCGCCACAAACCTGGGAGAAGCTAACTATGGCTACACCTTC
14,TRBV27,TRBJ2-2,-,-,CASSLQGLGGELFF,TGTGCCAGCAGTTTACAGGGCTTGGGCGGGGAGCTGTTTTTT
14,TRBV9,TRBJ2-7,TRBD1,-,CASSASGQVYEQYF,TGTGCCAGCAGCGCCTCGGGACAGGTCTACGAGCAGTACTTC
13,TRBV5-1,TRBJ1-5,-,-,CASSFSENQPQHF,TGCGCCAGCAGCTTTTCTGAGAATCAGCCCCAGCATTTT
13,TRBV23-1,TRBJ1-5,TRBD1,-,CASSQPQGRPQHF,TGCGCCAGCAGTCAACCACAGGGGAGGCCCCAGCATTTT
14,TRBV2,TRBJ1-2,TRBD1,-,CASRFDRGGYGYTF,TGTGCCAGCAGATTCGACAGGGGAGGCTATGGCTACACCTTC
13,TRBV5-1,TRBJ1-1,-,-,CASSWQGNTEAFF,TGCGCCAGCAGCTGGCAGGGGAACACTGAAGCTTTCTTT
19,TRBV7-9,TRBJ2-6,-,-,CASSLVSGTHYSGANVLTF,TGTGCCAGCAGCTTAGTGTCCGGGACACACTACTCTGGGGCCAACGTCCTGACTTTC
13,TRBV18,TRBJ1-1,-,-,CASSLEKNTEAFF,TGTGCCAGCTCCCTGGAGAAGAACACTGAAGCTTTCTTT
13,TRBV7-2,TRBJ1-1,-,-,CASSSIRNTEAFF,TGTGCCAGCAGCTCCATTAGGAACACTGAAGCTTTCTTT
14,TRBV6-2/TRBV6-3,TRBJ1-2,-,-,CASSYTGQNYGYTF,TGTGCCAGCAGTTACACCGGACAGAACTATGGCTACACCTTC
16,TRBV15,TRBJ1-5,-,-,CATSRGRGEGNQPQHF,TGTGCCACCAGCAGGGGGAGAGGGGAGGGCAATCAGCCCCAGCATTTT
13,TRBV11-3,TRBJ2-5,-,-,CASSRGGEETQYF,TGTGCCAGCAGCCGAGGGGGAGAAGAGACCCAGTACTTC
16,TRBV9,TRBJ2-3,-,-,CASSKNPGSAPDTQYF,TGTGCCAGCAGCAAGAACCCAGGGTCGGCACCAGATACGCAGTATTTT
14,TRBV5-4,TRBJ1-6,TRBD1,-,CASSADRANSPLHF,TGTGCCAGCAGCGCGGACAGGGCTAACTCACCCCTCCACTTT
14,TRBV7-9,TRBJ2-7,TRBD1,few,CASSSATGAHEQYF,TGTGCCAGCAGCTCCGCGACAGGGGCCCACGAGCAGTACTTC
14,TRBV9,TRBJ1-1,TRBD1,once,CASSETGKGTEAFF,TGTGCCAGCAGCGAGACAGGGAAGGGGACTGAAGCTTTCTTT
11,TRBV28,TRBJ1-6,-,few,CEGGADSPLHF,TGTGAGGGAGGGGCCGATTCACCCCTCCACTTT
15,TRBV6-5,TRBJ2-1,-,-,CASRSGPTTYNEQFF,TGTGCCAGCAGGTCAGGGCCCACGACCTACAATGAGCAGTTCTTC
14,TRBV19,TRBJ1-1,-,-,CASSIGGVNTEAFF,TGTGCCAGTAGTATTGGGGGGGTGAACACTGAAGCTTTCTTT
15,TRBV7-8,TRBJ1-5,TRBD1,-,CASSPGQESNQPQHF,TGTGCCAGCAGCCCTGGACAGGAGAGCAATCAGCCCCAGCATTTT
15,TRBV28,TRBJ1-2,-,once,CASFQPANGEGGYTF,TGTGCCAGCTTTCAGCCAGCTAACGGAGAGGGTGGCTACACCTTC
15,TRBV5-4,TRBJ1-1,TRBD1,-,CASSSGQGKNTEAFF,TGTGCCAGCAGCTCCGGACAGGGGAAAAACACTGAAGCTTTCTTT
15,TRBV5-4,TRBJ1-4,TRBD1,-,CASSATGTGVEKLFF,TGTGCCAGCAGCGCCACCGGGACAGGAGTTGAAAAACTGTTTTTT
14,TRBV6-5,TRBJ2-5,-,-,CASSQGAVRVTQYF,TGTGCCAGCAGCCAAGGGGCAGTACGTGTGACCCAGTACTTC
15,TRBV5-1,TRBJ1-1,TRBD1,-,CASSLVGQGLTEAFF,TGCGCCAGCAGCTTGGTAGGACAGGGTCTTACTGAAGCTTTCTTT
15,TRBV27,TRBJ2-7,TRBD1,-,CASSYRGVSSYEQYF,TGTGCCAGCAGTTACAGGGGGGTGAGCTCCTACGAGCAGTACTTC
14,TRBV15,TRBJ1-3,-,-,CATSPGGSGNTIYF,TGTGCCACCAGCCCCGGAGGCTCTGGAAACACCATATATTTT
17,TRBV4-1,TRBJ2-3,-,-,CASSPRLRGPGTDTQYF,TGCGCCAGCAGCCCTAGACTTCGGGGTCCGGGCACAGATACGCAGTATTTT
13,TRBV2,TRBJ2-7,-,-,CARRGQFSYEQYF,TGTGCCAGGCGGGGACAGTTCTCCTACGAGCAGTACTTC
15,TRBV7-3,TRBJ1-1,TRBD1,-,CASSSPGGMNTEAFF,TGTGCCAGCAGCTCCCCAGGGGGGATGAACACTGAAGCTTTCTTT
15,TRBV19,TRBJ2-7,TRBD1,-,CASSIVPGQFSEQYF,TGTGCCAGTAGTATAGTTCCGGGACAGTTTAGCGAGCAGTACTTC
18,TRBV18,TRBJ1-6,TRBD1,-,CASSPRTGRGPYNSPLHF,TGTGCCAGCTCACCGCGGACAGGGAGGGGGCCCTATAATTCACCCCTCCACTTT
14,TRBV5-1,TRBJ2-7,-,-,CASSTDRTVYEQYF,TGCGCCAGCAGCACCGACCGGACAGTCTACGAGCAGTACTTC
17,TRBV27,TRBJ1-5,TRBD1,-,CASRRNSGQGFNQPQHF,TGTGCCAGCAGGCGAAACTCCGGACAGGGCTTCAATCAGCCCCAGCATTTT
13,TRBV6-2/TRBV6-3,TRBJ1-1,-,-,CASSYIAGTEAFF,TGTGCCAGCAGTTACATCGCGGGCACTGAAGCTTTCTTT
13,TRBV3-1/TRBV3-2,TRBJ1-1,-,-,CASSMGGYTEAFF,TGTGCCAGCAGTATGGGGGGTTACACTGAAGCTTTCTTT
13,TRBV5-4,TRBJ2-5,-,-,CASSSGQFSPQYF,TGTGCCAGCAGCTCAGGACAGTTTTCGCCACAGTACTTC
17,TRBV5-1,TRBJ2-1,TRBD1,-,CASSYSFGDSYYNEQFF,TGCGCCAGCAGCTACTCTTTTGGGGACAGCTACTACAATGAGCAGTTCTTC
14,TRBV7-3,TRBJ2-3,TRBD2,-,CASSTRGGQATQYF,TGTGCCAGCAGCACCCGGGGGGGCCAAGCTACGCAGTATTTT
15,TRBV7-3,TRBJ2-7,TRBD1,-,CASSPMGQGFYEQYF,TGTGCCAGCAGCCCAATGGGACAGGGATTCTACGAGCAGTACTTC
13,TRBV9,TRBJ1-3,-,few,CASSVAPGNTIYF,TGTGCCAGCAGCGTAGCTCCTGGAAACACCATATATTTT
14,TRBV6-1,TRBJ1-3,-,-,CASSERREGNTIYF,TGTGCCAGCAGTGAAAGGAGGGAAGGAAACACCATATATTTT